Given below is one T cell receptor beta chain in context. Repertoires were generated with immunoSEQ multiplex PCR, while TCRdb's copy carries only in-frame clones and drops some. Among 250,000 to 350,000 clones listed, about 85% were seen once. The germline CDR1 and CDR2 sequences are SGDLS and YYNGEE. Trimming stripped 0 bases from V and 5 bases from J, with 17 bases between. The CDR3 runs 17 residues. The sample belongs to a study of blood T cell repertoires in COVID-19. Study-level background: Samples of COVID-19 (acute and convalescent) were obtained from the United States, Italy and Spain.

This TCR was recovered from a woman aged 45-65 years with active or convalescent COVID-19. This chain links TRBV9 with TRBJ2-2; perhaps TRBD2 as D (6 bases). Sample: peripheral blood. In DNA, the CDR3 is TGTGCCAGCAGCGTAGGTCCCGGGAGATTGGAAACCGGGGAGCTGTTTTTT. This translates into CASSVGPGRLETGELFF.